This T cell receptor (beta chain) was found in a study of lymphopenia after photon versus proton radiotherapy. Produced via immunoSEQ multiplex PCR; TCRdb's table is partial and in-frame only. Among about 70,000 clones listed, over 80% were seen once. Germline-derived CDR1 and CDR2 are LNHDA and SQIVND (reference sequence). CDR3 size: 14 residues. Trimming cost V 7 bases and J 7 bases; bases outside gene matches: 10. The TCR originated in a man of 80 years or more with esophageal cancer. Sample: peripheral blood, taken from a patient treated with proton-based radiotherapy. This chain links TRBV19 with TRBJ2-1; the match to TRBD2 covers 7 bases. CDR3 amino acids: CASTLWLAVNEQFF. CDR3 coding DNA: TGTGCCAGTACCCTGTGGCTAGCGGTTAATGAGCAGTTCTTC. The full variable domain, rest sourced from reference TRBV19 and TRBJ2-1, is DGGITQSPKYLFRKEGQNVTLSCEQNLNHDAMYWYRQDPGQGLRLIYYSQIVNDFQKGDIAEGYSVSREKKESFPLTVTSAQKNPTAFYLCASTLWLAVNEQFFGPGTRLTVL.